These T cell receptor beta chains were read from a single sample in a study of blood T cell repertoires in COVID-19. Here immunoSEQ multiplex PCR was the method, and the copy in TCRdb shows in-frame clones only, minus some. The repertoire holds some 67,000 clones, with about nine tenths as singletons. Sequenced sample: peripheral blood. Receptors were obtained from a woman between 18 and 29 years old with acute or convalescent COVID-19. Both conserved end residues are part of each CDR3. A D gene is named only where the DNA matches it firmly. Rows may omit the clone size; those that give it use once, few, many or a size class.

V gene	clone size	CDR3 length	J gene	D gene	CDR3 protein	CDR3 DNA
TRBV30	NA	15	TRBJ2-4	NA	CAWKKLGGEKNIQYF	TGTGCCTGGAAAAAATTGGGTGGAGAAAAAAACATTCAGTACTTC
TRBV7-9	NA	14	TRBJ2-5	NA	CASSLLGGQETQYF	TGTGCCAGCAGCTTGCTGGGGGGACAAGAGACCCAGTACTTC
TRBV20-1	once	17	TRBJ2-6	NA	CSASKRDGSSGANVLTF	TGCAGTGCTAGTAAACGGGACGGGAGCTCTGGGGCCAACGTCCTGACTTTC
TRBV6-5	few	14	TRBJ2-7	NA	CASSYFRDSYEQYF	TGTGCCAGCAGTTATTTTCGGGATTCCTACGAGCAGTACTTC
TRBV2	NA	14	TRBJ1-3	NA	CASSADSSGNTIYF	TGTGCCAGCAGTGCGGACAGCTCTGGAAACACCATATATTTT
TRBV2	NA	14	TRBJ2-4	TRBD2	CASTRSYGTSLQYF	TGTGCCAGCACCAGATCCTACGGGACTAGTCTTCAGTACTTC
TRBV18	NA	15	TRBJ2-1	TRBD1	CASSPSGQGYNEQFF	TGTGCCAGCTCACCGTCGGGACAGGGGTACAATGAGCAGTTCTTC
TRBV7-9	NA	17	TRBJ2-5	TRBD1	CASSLGVQGAPKETQYF	TGTGCCAGCAGCTTAGGGGTACAGGGGGCGCCGAAAGAGACCCAGTACTTC
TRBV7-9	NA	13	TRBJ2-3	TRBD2	CASSPLTSGEKYF	TGTGCCAGCAGCCCCCTGACTAGCGGGGAGAAGTATTTT
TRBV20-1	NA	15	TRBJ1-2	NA	CSASSSGGLNYGYTF	TGCAGTGCTAGTTCGTCGGGGGGCCTTAACTATGGCTACACCTTC
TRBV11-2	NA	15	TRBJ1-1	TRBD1	CASRPGQGRNTEAFF	TGTGCCAGCAGACCCGGACAGGGAAGAAACACTGAAGCTTTCTTT
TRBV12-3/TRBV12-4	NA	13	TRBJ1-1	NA	CASSLGGNTEAFF	TGTGCCAGCAGTTTAGGAGGGAACACTGAAGCTTTCTTT
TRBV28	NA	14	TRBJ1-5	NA	CASSPDSFNQPQHF	TGTGCCAGCAGCCCGGACAGCTTCAATCAGCCCCAGCATTTT
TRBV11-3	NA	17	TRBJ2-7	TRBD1	CASSWTVRTGCRYEQYF	TGTGCCAGCAGCTGGACTGTACGGACAGGGTGTCGCTACGAGCAGTACTTC
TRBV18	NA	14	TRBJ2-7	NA	CASSQERYSYEQYF	TGTGCCAGCTCACAGGAGCGGTACTCCTACGAGCAGTACTTC
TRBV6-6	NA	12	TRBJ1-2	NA	CASSGGETRYTF	TGTGCCAGCAGTGGAGGGGAGACCCGCTACACCTTC
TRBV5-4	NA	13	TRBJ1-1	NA	CASSLAGNTEAFF	TGTGCCAGCAGCTTGGCAGGGAACACTGAAGCTTTCTTT
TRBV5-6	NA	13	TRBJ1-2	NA	CASSLGTDYGYTF	TGTGCCAGCAGCTTGGGGACAGACTATGGCTACACCTTC
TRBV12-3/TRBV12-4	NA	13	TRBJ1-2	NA	CASSLNRSYGYTF	TGTGCCAGCAGCCTCAACAGGTCCTATGGCTACACCTTC
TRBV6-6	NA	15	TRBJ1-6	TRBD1	CASSYRGQGGSPLHF	TGTGCCAGCAGTTACCGAGGACAGGGTGGTTCACCCCTCCACTTT
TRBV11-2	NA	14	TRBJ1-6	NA	CASSPDRYNSPLHF	TGTGCCAGCAGCCCCGACAGGTATAATTCACCCCTCCACTTT
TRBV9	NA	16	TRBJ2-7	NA	CASSPRRDLLSYEQYF	TGTGCCAGCAGCCCGAGGCGGGACTTACTCTCCTACGAGCAGTACTTC
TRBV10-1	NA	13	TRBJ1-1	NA	CASRETMNTEAFF	TGCGCCAGCAGGGAGACAATGAACACTGAAGCTTTCTTT
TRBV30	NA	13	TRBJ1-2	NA	CAWSNRGGYGYTF	TGTGCCTGGAGTAACCGAGGGGGCTATGGCTACACCTTC
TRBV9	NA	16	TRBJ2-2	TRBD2	CASSAVSGTNTGELFF	TGTGCCAGCAGCGCAGTTAGCGGGACGAACACCGGGGAGCTGTTTTTT
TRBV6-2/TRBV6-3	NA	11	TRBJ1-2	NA	CASSSGYGYTF	TGTGCCAGCAGTTCAGGCTATGGCTACACCTTC
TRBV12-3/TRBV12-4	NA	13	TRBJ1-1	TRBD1	CAIIDRAGTEAFF	TGTGCCATCATAGACAGGGCAGGGACTGAAGCTTTCTTT
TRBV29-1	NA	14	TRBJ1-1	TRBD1	CSVADRGVFAEAFF	TGCAGCGTCGCAGACAGGGGTGTTTTTGCTGAAGCTTTCTTT
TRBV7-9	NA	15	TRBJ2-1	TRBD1	CASSTRDRAYNEQFF	TGTGCCAGCAGCACCCGGGACAGGGCCTACAATGAGCAGTTCTTC
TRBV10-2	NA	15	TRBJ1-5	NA	CASSSDYRGNQPQHF	TGCGCCAGCAGTTCCGATTACAGGGGCAATCAGCCCCAGCATTTT
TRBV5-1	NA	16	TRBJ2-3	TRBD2	CASSLSGTSGTDTQYF	TGCGCCAGCAGCTTGTCCGGGACTAGCGGCACAGATACGCAGTATTTT
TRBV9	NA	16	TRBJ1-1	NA	CASSATHGRRGTEAFF	TGTGCCAGCAGCGCAACTCACGGGAGAAGGGGCACTGAAGCTTTCTTT
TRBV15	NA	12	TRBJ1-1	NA	CATSRDRAEAFF	TGTGCCACCAGCAGAGATCGGGCTGAAGCTTTCTTT
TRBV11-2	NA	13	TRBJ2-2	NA	CASSPLAGRNVFF	TGTGCCAGCAGCCCCTTGGCAGGGAGGAATGTGTTTTTT
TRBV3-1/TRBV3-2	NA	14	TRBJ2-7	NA	CASSRMGANYEQYF	TGTGCCAGCAGCCGTATGGGGGCGAACTACGAGCAGTACTTC